What follows are 10 T cell receptor beta chains derived from one specimen sequenced in a study of blood T cell repertoires in COVID-19. Some clones are missing from TCRdb's copy, which holds only in-frame ones; the method was immunoSEQ multiplex PCR. This sample has about 84,000 clones, with 83% found just once. The sample consisted of peripheral blood. Every receptor here comes from an older man with active or convalescent COVID-19.

The J gene is TRBJ1-2, the V gene TRBV12-3 or TRBV12-4, with 8 positions matching TRBD1. The CDR3 totals 13 residues. The V gene end was trimmed by 6 bases and the J gene end by 6 bases; junction bases not matched to a gene: 6. Here the CDR3 DNA reads TGTGCCAGCAGACCCAGGGGGCGCGATGGCTACACCTTC. Encoded protein: CASRPRGRDGYTF.

The gene calls are TRBV10-3 and TRBJ2-1; D not resolved. This CDR3 spans 12 amino acids. V was pared by 2 bases and J by 8 bases, with 7 bases between. Germline CDR1 reads ENHRY; CDR2 reads SYGVKD. The CDR3 bases are TGTGCCATCAGTGAGACTCGGGATGAGCAGTTCTTC. It yields the protein CAISETRDEQFF.

The chain joins TRBV29-1 to TRBJ2-2; TRBD2 aligns across 16 bases. Per germline, CDR1 SQVTM and CDR2 ANQGSEA. Trimming at V came to 7 bases and at J to 2 bases, leaving 13 bases not matched to a gene. The CDR3 has 19 residues. CDR3 sequence reads: CSAISGLAGGPLNTGELFF. The CDR3 DNA reads TGCAGCGCCATATCGGGACTAGCGGGAGGGCCACTTAACACCGGGGAGCTGTTTTTT.

The chain combines TRBV30 with TRBJ2-5; 7 bases are a match to TRBD2. Germline V gives CDR1 GTSNPN, CDR2 SVGIG (reference sequence). The V segment lost 6 bases and the J segment 9 bases; nucleotides outside the gene matches: 16. The CDR3 extends over 14 amino acids. This CDR3 reads CACFPAPLAGAQYF. DNA for the CDR3: TGTGCCTGCTTTCCAGCCCCCCTCGCGGGGGCCCAGTACTTC.

There are a few counts of this clone. The CDR3 region is CASSLGHGTSGSTYEQYF. For the CDR3, the DNA is TGTGCCAGCAGCTTAGGGCACGGGACTAGCGGGAGTACTTACGAGCAGTACTTC. This chain connects TRBV7-6 to TRBJ2-7; 14 bases align to TRBD2. V was pared by 1 base and J by 4 bases, with 9 bases of the junction left unmatched. Germline V CDR1 and CDR2: SGHVS, FNYEAQ. This CDR3 contains 18 residues.

The chain links TRBV11-1 to TRBJ1-2; 9 bases agree with TRBD1. The V and J ends lost 5 bases and 4 bases, in that order; junction bases with no gene match: 5. CDR1 and CDR2 from the germline V gene are SGHAT and FQDESV (reference sequence). The CDR3 spans 14 residues. As DNA, the CDR3 is TGTGCCAGCAGCCCCGGGACAGGGTCCTATGGCTACACCTTC. It specifies CASSPGTGSYGYTF. Looking up the rest from reference TRBV11-1 and TRBJ1-2 gives the full variable domain: EAEVAQSPRYKITEKSQAVAFWCDPISGHATLYWYRQILGQGPELLVQFQDESVVDDSQLPKDRFSAERLKGVDSTLKIQPAELGDSAMYLCASSPGTGSYGYTFGSGTRLTVV.

The chain combines TRBV6-1 with TRBJ1-2; tentative D call: TRBD1 (5 bases). Trimming removed 2 bases from V and 4 bases from J, with 20 bases in between. The CDR3 totals 17 residues. Per germline, CDR1 MNHNS and CDR2 SASEGT. The DNA of the CDR3 is TGTGCCAGCAGTGAATCTATGTGGGGCTCCACCCTCTATGGCTACACCTTC. The encoded protein is CASSESMWGSTLYGYTF.

This clone is a singleton in its sample. The rearrangement links TRBV6-2 or TRBV6-3 to TRBJ1-5; 7 bases align to TRBD1. Germline V lookup: CDR1 MNHEY, CDR2 SVGEGT. Trimming removed 2 bases from V and 2 bases from J; junction bases left unmatched: 3. This CDR3 is built from 15 residues. The CDR3 DNA follows: TGTGCCAGCAGTTACCACAGGGGTGGCAATCAGCCCCAGCATTTT. Protein sequence: CASSYHRGGNQPQHF.

The chain employs TRBV19 and TRBJ1-2, with unresolved D. CDR3 length equals 10 residues. Germline CDR1 and CDR2: LNHDA and SQIVND (reference sequence). Trimming took 8 bases from V and 3 from J, leaving 4 bases between them. The chain's CDR3 is CASGHYGYTF. The CDR3, as DNA: TGTGCCAGTGGGCACTATGGCTACACCTTC.

The chain carries TRBV4-2 and TRBJ1-4; TRBD1 agrees at 9 bases. J gave up 6 bases and V 0 bases, and 8 bases lay outside the gene matches. This CDR3 region has 17 residues. The V gene's germline CDR1 is LGHNA and CDR2 YNFKEQ. The chain's CDR3 is CASSQDYETGGYEKLFF. The CDR3 coding sequence is TGTGCCAGCAGCCAAGATTATGAGACAGGGGGGTATGAAAAACTGTTTTTT.